The next 5 T cell receptor beta chains were all read from a single sample in a study of cytotoxic CD8 clonotypes in ibrutinib-treated CLL. The data were produced by immunoSEQ multiplex PCR, yet TCRdb's version contains in-frame clones alone and is incomplete. This sample has some 24,000 clones; approximately 72% occur once, and the top ten carry over 8%. Sequences were derived from PBMCs, sampled before ibrutinib treatment. The receptors come from a human donor with chronic lymphocytic leukemia.

The chain carries TRBV6-1 and TRBJ1-2; D gene ambiguous. The CDR3 consists of 13 residues. The germline gives CDR1 MNHNS, CDR2 SASEGT. The V gene lost 1 base and the J gene lost 2 bases, with 5 bases spanning the gap. The CDR3, as DNA: TGTGCCAGCAGTGAAGTCAGCAACTATGGCTACACCTTC. Translation gives CASSEVSNYGYTF.

The CDR3 nucleotides are TGTGCCAGCAGCGAGGGACAGGGAGGGTACAATGAGCAGTTCTTC. It translates to CASSEGQGGYNEQFF. This chain links TRBV6-4 with TRBJ2-1; the match to TRBD1 covers 9 bases. CDR3 size: 15 residues. V trimming: 6 bases; J trimming: 4 bases; junction bases outside the gene matches: 7. In germline, CDR1 is MRHNA, CDR2 SNTAGT.

The genes are TRBV19 and TRBJ2-7; 7 positions agree with TRBD1. The germline V gene has CDR1 LNHDA and CDR2 SQIVND (reference sequence). CDR3 length: 13 residues. V lost 5 bases and J lost 3; bases outside the gene matches: 4. In nucleotides, the CDR3 is TGTGCCAGTAGTGTGGACAGGTACTACGAGCAGTACTTC. Its protein is CASSVDRYYEQYF.

This clone was observed a few times. V usage is TRBV19 and J usage is TRBJ1-2, with D tentatively TRBD1 (6 bases). CDR3 length: 13 amino acids. Trimming cost V 3 bases and J 8 bases, with 13 bases left between them. Germline CDR1 LNHDA, CDR2 SQIVND (reference sequence). CDR3 residues: CASSMSHQGGYTF. CDR3 nucleotides: TGTGCCAGTAGTATGTCCCATCAGGGGGGCTACACCTTC.

This clone showed up just a few times. The chain uses TRBV5-8 and TRBJ1-2; D perhaps matches TRBD1 (5 bases). The V and J ends lost 4 bases and 4 bases respectively, with 26 bases between them. The CDR3 is 18 residues long. The germline CDR1 and CDR2 sequences are SGHTS and YDEGEE. Here the CDR3 DNA reads TGTGCCAGCAGCGTCCGGGGGTTGCGCGTTGGTTTAGCCTATGGCTACACCTTC. The encoded protein is CASSVRGLRVGLAYGYTF.